The present TCR beta chain was sequenced within a study of blood T cell repertoires in COVID-19. Study background: There were acute and convalescent COVID-19 samples, and they came from the United States, Italy and Spain. PBMCs, B-cell-depleted T cells, or T cells provided the cDNA or gDNA that made up the material.

V shed 7 bases and J shed 7 bases, with 11 bases lying between them. The CDR3 spans 12 residues. The germline V gene has CDR1 LNHDA and CDR2 SQIVND (reference sequence). In the authors' workflow: It was from reference gene primer amplification that nucleated cell counts were estimated. Clones were read by immunoSEQ multiplex PCR, and TCRdb kept only the in-frame ones, dropping some. V, J and clone size were drawn from that table, and D and trimming were deduced from the DNA. The sample consists of about 220,000 clones, under 90% of them appearing once. This TCR was recovered from an elderly woman with acute or convalescent COVID-19. This sequence joins TRBV19 and TRBJ1-5; D is unclear. The sequenced material came from peripheral blood. CDR3 DNA sequence: TGTGCCAGTAATTTTGGAGGACAGCCCCAGCATTTT. Encoded protein: CASNFGGQPQHF.